The sequence of this TCR beta chain was determined in a study of cytomegalovirus exposure and HLA in healthy donors. The PCR made use of 60 Vbeta and 13 Jbeta primers. Sequencing was performed with immunoSEQ multiplex PCR; in TCRdb, only in-frame clones are kept and a portion is missing. The data contain 100,000 to 150,000 clones, 74% of them seen just once; the ten biggest clones take up 6.5% to 8%. This clone came up a few times. Germline V lookup: CDR1 MNHEY, CDR2 SMNVEV (reference sequence). The CDR3 has 19 residues. Trimming removed 4 bases from V and 4 bases from J; junction bases left unmatched: 17.

This sequence originates from a man aged 35-49 years in good health and CMV-seropositive. The sequenced sample was PBMCs. The rearrangement uses TRBV27 and TRBJ1-5, with 9 nucleotides matching TRBD1. For the CDR3, the DNA is TGTGCCAGCAGTTCCTATTCTCCGGGACAGGGAAGGCCGAATCAGCCCCAGCATTTT. Translated, it gives CASSSYSPGQGRPNQPQHF.